This TCR beta chain was recovered during a study of cytomegalovirus exposure and HLA in healthy donors. About the research overall: One earlier analysis, a look at 180 million or so T cells, found 117 million unique TCR beta sequences.

Study-wide results and caveats: 164 TCR beta chains were listed as cytomegalovirus-associated. Association with HLA alleles at 0.05 false discovery rate was found for around 15,000 TCR beta sequences in a later analysis.

This PCR relied on a set of 60 Vbeta primers and 13 Jbeta primers. Assay used: immunoSEQ multiplex PCR; TCRdb lists only in-frame clones, some missing. The table has more than 95,000 clones, 65% to 80% seen once. The CDR3 has 14 residues. Germline trimming cut 4 bases from V and 4 bases from J; bases unmatched to any gene: 5. Germline V gives CDR1 SNHLY, CDR2 FYNNEI. Turning to this clone: The antigen is not known.

The receptor comes from a woman aged 40 to 49 in good health and CMV-seropositive. V is TRBV2 and J is TRBJ1-1; TRBD1 aligns across 8 bases. The sample comprised PBMCs. The CDR3 sequence is CASSATGVSTEAFF. The CDR3 coding sequence is TGTGCCAGCAGTGCGACAGGGGTAAGCACTGAAGCTTTCTTT.